The source of this T cell receptor (beta chain) is a study of blood T cell repertoires in COVID-19. Study-wide background: The United States, Italy and Spain supplied acute and convalescent COVID-19 samples. Sources were T cells, B-cell-depleted T cells, or PBMCs; the material itself was cDNA or gDNA.

This clone was found once. Trimming pared 2 bases from V and 8 bases from J, leaving 5 bases between. CDR3 length equals 11 residues. The germline gives CDR1 SGHRS, CDR2 YFSETQ. Original data processing: Estimation of nucleated cell counts relied on the amplification of reference gene primers. Method: immunoSEQ multiplex PCR; TCRdb's copy keeps in-frame clones and lacks some. V, J and clone size derive from that table, while D and trimming were established from the DNA sequence. The repertoire has 150,000 to 200,000 clones, approximately 90% of them found once; the top ten carry around 2.3%. This rearrangement joins TRBV5-1 to TRBJ2-1; TRBD1 might be the D (5 bases). The TCR originated in a man aged 65-85 years with active or convalescent COVID-19. Sequencing was performed on peripheral blood. CDR3 loop: CASSFRDEQFF. The CDR3 DNA sequence: TGCGCCAGCAGCTTCAGGGATGAGCAGTTCTTC.